This TCR beta chain was obtained from a study of shared clonotypes between healthy human individuals. Looking at the study overall: Donors had three CD4 naive, three CD4 memory, two CD8 naive and one CD8 memory plate apiece.

This clone was seen just once. Its specificity is not known. Notes on the study in general: Genetic and exposure-history diversity was limited by the small donor number.

Germline loops: CDR1 SNHLY, CDR2 FYNNEI. This CDR3 region has 14 residues. The V and J ends lost 6 bases and 3 bases, in that order; junction bases with no gene match: 3. TCRdb keeps only in-frame clones here, not all; method: immunoSEQ multiplex PCR. The data show roughly 2,300,000 clones, 85% to 95% seen once. The genes are TRBV2 and TRBJ1-3; 9 nucleotides align to TRBD1. The sample was naive CD4+ T cells from PBMCs. Stated subset: CD45RA+ positively selected. The sequence derives from a man younger than 35 in good health. Some clones in this sample may be carry-over from other donors' samples. In DNA form, the CDR3 reads TGTGCCAGCAGATGGGACAGGGATGGAAACACCATATATTTT. Its translation: CASRWDRDGNTIYF.